Listed below are T cell receptor beta chains from one sample, sequenced in a study of a mutant IDH1 vaccine in newly diagnosed glioma. These receptors lack a known antigen. Assay used: immunoSEQ multiplex PCR; TCRdb lists only in-frame clones, some missing. The sample carries around 36,000 clones, approximately 90% recorded once. Sequences were derived from PBMCs, sampled from a glioma patient whose treatment included an IDH1 peptide vaccine. All receptors come from a man in his fifties with glioma. CDR3s leave out the opening cysteine and the closing phenylalanine or tryptophan. Not all rows give a size; the values are once, few, many and, for expanded clones, a class.

abundance,v_gene,j_gene,len,CDR3aa
-,TRBV29-1,TRBJ1-2,12,SVALTGPNYGYT
-,TRBV5-1,TRBJ2-5,12,ASSRAGYQETQY
-,TRBV28,TRBJ2-2,14,ASTPRGRGATGELF
-,TRBV30,TRBJ1-1,12,AWSPGRVNTEAF
-,TRBV5-6,TRBJ2-7,14,ASSLARTFGAYEQY
-,TRBV2,TRBJ2-7,12,ASLPEGASYEQY
-,TRBV9,TRBJ2-7,12,ASSVGGMSYEQY
few,TRBV10-3,TRBJ2-7,12,AISGLAGFTEQY
-,TRBV27,TRBJ2-5,14,ASSPSSGRVGETQY
-,TRBV30,TRBJ1-5,11,AWSVGGLQPQH
-,TRBV6-5,TRBJ2-7,13,ASSYSPGLTYEQY
-,TRBV4-2,TRBJ1-2,11,ASSSGIAYGYT
-,TRBV27,TRBJ1-2,13,ASSLTKGQAYGYT
-,TRBV7-9,TRBJ1-2,13,ASSPGVVWVGGYT
-,TRBV9,TRBJ2-2,13,ASSVGGGEAGELF